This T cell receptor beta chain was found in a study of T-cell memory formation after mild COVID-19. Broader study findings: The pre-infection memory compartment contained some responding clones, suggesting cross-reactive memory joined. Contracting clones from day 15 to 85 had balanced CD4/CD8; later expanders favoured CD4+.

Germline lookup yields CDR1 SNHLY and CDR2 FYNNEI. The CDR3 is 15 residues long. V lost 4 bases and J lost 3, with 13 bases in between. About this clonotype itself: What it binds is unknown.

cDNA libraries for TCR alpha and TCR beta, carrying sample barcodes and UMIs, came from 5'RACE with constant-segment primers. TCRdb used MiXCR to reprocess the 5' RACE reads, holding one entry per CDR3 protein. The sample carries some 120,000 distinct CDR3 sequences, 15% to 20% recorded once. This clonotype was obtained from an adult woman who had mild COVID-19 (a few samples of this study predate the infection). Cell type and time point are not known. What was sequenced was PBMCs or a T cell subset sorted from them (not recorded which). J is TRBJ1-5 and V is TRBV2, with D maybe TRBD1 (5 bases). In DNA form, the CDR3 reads TGTGCCAGCAGTGCCAGGGACGGTAACAATCAGCCCCAGCATTTT. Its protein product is CASSARDGNNQPQHF.